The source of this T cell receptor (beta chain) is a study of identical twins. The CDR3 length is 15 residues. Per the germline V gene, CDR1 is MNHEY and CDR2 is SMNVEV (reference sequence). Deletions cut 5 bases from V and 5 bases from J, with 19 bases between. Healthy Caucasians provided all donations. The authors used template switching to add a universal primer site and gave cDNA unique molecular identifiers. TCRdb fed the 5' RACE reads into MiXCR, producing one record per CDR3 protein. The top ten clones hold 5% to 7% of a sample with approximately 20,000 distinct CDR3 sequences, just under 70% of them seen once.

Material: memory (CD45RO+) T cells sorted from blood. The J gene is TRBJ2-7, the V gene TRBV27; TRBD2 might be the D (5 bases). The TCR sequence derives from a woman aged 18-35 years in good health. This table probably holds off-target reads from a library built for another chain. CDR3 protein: CASSPTDWRSHEQYF. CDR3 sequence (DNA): TGTGCCAGCAGTCCGACCGATTGGAGGTCCCACGAGCAGTACTTC.